This TCR beta chain appears in the sequencing data of a study of identical twins. MiXCR, applied by TCRdb to the 5' RACE reads, yields one record per CDR3 protein. This repertoire shows 280,000 or so distinct CDR3 sequences, less than 9% found once; its top ten account for roughly 2%. CDR1 SNHLY and CDR2 FYNNEI come from the germline V gene. CDR3 size: 15 residues. Trimming removed 8 bases from V and 3 bases from J, with 18 bases in between. This clonotype was seen more than once but under ten times. Its antigen is undetermined. Study conclusions and caveats: The study found excess low generation probability among twin-shared out-of-frame alpha sequences.

These sequences were also reported in another study, on yellow fever vaccine responses in identical twins.

V gene TRBV2 combines with J gene TRBJ2-3; D unclear. Material: memory (CD45RO+) T cells sorted from blood. This clonotype originated in a woman between 18 and 30 years old in good health. The CDR3 coding sequence is TGTGCCAGCTCGACTCTCGGAGAAGGGACAGATACGCAGTATTTT. Encoded protein: CASSTLGEGTDTQYF.